The 20 T cell receptor beta chains given below trace back to one sample, sequenced in a study of blood T cells in healthy people across ages. PCR was performed a second time for about 7 to 12 cycles using a sample-barcoded 5' primer and a J-beta primer mix. TCRdb re-derived calls from the 5' RACE reads in MiXCR, one entry per CDR3 protein. This table holds about 780,000 distinct CDR3 sequences, 46% found once. The sequenced material came from blood. The origin of the receptors is a man at least 80 years old in good health.

The chain has TRBV9 and TRBJ2-7; no clear D. The germline V gene encodes CDR1 SGDLS and CDR2 YYNGEE. With 2 bases removed from V and 7 bases from J, the gap between germline ends came to 16 bases. CDR3 length: 14 amino acids. The chain's CDR3 is CASSVVSSYNEQYF. Written as DNA, the CDR3 is TGTGCCAGCAGCGTGGTTAGCTCCTACAATGAGCAGTACTTC. The complete variable domain, with remaining parts taken from reference TRBV9 and TRBJ2-7, reads DSGVTQTPKHLITATGQRVTLRCSPRSGDLSVYWYQQSLDQGLQFLIQYYNGEERAKGNILERFSAQQFPDLHSELNLSSLELGDSALYFCASSVVSSYNEQYFGPGTRLTVT.

This chain uses TRBV10-3 with TRBJ2-7, with 7 bases lining up with TRBD1. The end of the DNA aligns better with TRBJ2-5, so the J call may be wrong. CDR3 length: 15 amino acids. The germline gives CDR1 ENHRY, CDR2 SYGVKD. The CDR3 loop reads CAISESQGQKGTQYF. DNA for the CDR3: TGTGCCATCAGTGAGTCACAGGGGCAAAAGGGGACCCAGTACTTC.

This clonotype turned up a few times. V is TRBV20-1 and J is TRBJ2-5, with TRBD2 identical over 8 bases. CDR1 DFQATT and CDR2 SNEGSKA come from the germline V gene (reference sequence). The junction had 8 bases not matched to a gene; V was cut back by 0 bases and J by 5 bases. This CDR3 has 15 residues. The CDR3 DNA is TGCAGTGCTAGAGATCGGGCGACTAGCGCTGAGACCCAGTACTTC. It translates to CSARDRATSAETQYF.

This clonotype was observed a handful of times. The chain uses TRBV25-1 and TRBJ1-6, with D possibly being TRBD1 (5 bases). Germline V gene data show CDR1 as MGHDK and CDR2 as SYGVNS. This CDR3 has 13 residues. The V and J ends lost 4 bases and 8 bases respectively, with 9 bases between them. The CDR3 loop is CASSGSGDSPLHF. CDR3 nucleotide sequence: TGTGCCAGCAGTGGCTCGGGGGATTCACCCCTCCACTTT.

This clonotype has a handful of counts. This could be a read error, since a much larger clone is one nucleotide away. The CDR3 spells CARRRTGGDEQYF. The CDR3 bases are TGTGCCAGGCGACGGACAGGGGGCGACGAGCAGTACTTC. The chain joins TRBV12-3 or TRBV12-4 to TRBJ2-7; 11 bases align to TRBD1. The CDR3 contains 13 residues. Trimming at V came to 9 bases and at J to 5 bases, leaving 6 bases not matched to a gene.

The V and J genes are TRBV5-1 and TRBJ2-5; possibly TRBD2 for D (7 bases). The CDR3 loop spans 14 amino acids. V lost 4 bases and J lost 5, with 15 bases in between. Looked up from germline, CDR1 is SGHRS and CDR2 is YFSETQ. CDR3 coding DNA: TGCGCCAGCAGCCCCCTTCGGGGGGCCGAGACCCAGTACTTC. It translates to CASSPLRGAETQYF. Combining the CDR3 with reference TRBV5-1 and TRBJ2-5 gives the whole variable domain KAGVTQTPRYLIKTRGQQVTLSCSPISGHRSVSWYQQTPGQGLQFLFEYFSETQRNKGNFPGRFSGRQFSNSRSEMNVSTLELGDSALYLCASSPLRGAETQYFGPGTRLLVL.

Comments on this clonotype: With a much larger clone just one base away, this may be a read error. This chain uses TRBV28 with TRBJ2-1; TRBD2 matches 11 bases. This CDR3 is 16 amino acids long. The germline CDR1 and CDR2 sequences are MDHEN and SYDVKM. The CDR3 nucleotides are TGTGCCTGCAGTGTTCGACTAGCGGGAATCGTGGGTGAGCAGTTCTTC. This codes for CACSVRLAGIVGEQFF.

Points on this clonotype: Since no conserved phenylalanine or tryptophan closes the CDR3, a read error is the likely cause. V and J are TRBV3-1 and TRBJ1-2, with 7 bases that match TRBD1. The J segment lost 4 bases and the V segment lost 4 bases, leaving 12 bases of the junction unmatched. Germline values: CDR1 LGHDT, CDR2 YNNKEL (reference sequence). The CDR3 sequence is 16 residues long. The CDR3 is CASSRSGTDFSYGYTV. The CDR3 DNA reads TGTGCCAGCAGCCGGTCCGGGACAGATTTCTCCTATGGCTACACCGTC.

The chain recombines TRBV6-4 with TRBJ2-1; the match to TRBD2 covers 7 bases. The CDR3 is 15 amino acids. From germline, CDR1 is MRHNA and CDR2 SNTAGT. Unmatched junction bases numbered 13, after V lost 4 bases and J lost 10 bases. CDR3 in DNA: TGTGCCAGCAGTGGGGAGCACGGGGGGAGTTGGGAGCAGTTCTTC. The encoded protein is CASSGEHGGSWEQFF.

This clonotype appeared many times. The V gene is TRBV4-2, the J gene TRBJ2-7; 11 bases line up with TRBD2. This CDR3 comprises 16 residues. Germline V gene data show CDR1 as LGHNA and CDR2 as YNFKEQ. V shed 4 bases and J 4 bases; nucleotides not matched to a gene: 9. CDR3 nucleotide sequence: TGTGCCAGCAGCCTCTTCGAACGACTAGCGGGATACGAGCAGTACTTC. Translation gives CASSLFERLAGYEQYF.

This clonotype turned up a few times. The V call is TRBV27, the J call TRBJ2-7, with D possibly matching TRBD1 (6 bases). Per germline, CDR1 MNHEY and CDR2 SMNVEV (reference sequence). The V end was cut by 5 bases, the J end by 0 bases, with 11 bases between. The CDR3 loop spans 14 amino acids. In nucleotides, the CDR3 is TGTGCCAGCAGTAGGACAGCCCTCTCCTACGAGCAGTACTTC. Translating gives CASSRTALSYEQYF.

The V call is TRBV7-2, the J call TRBJ1-2; D unclear. V was clipped by 5 bases and J by 8 bases, with 12 bases between them. The V gene's germline CDR1 is SGHTA and CDR2 FQGNSA. The CDR3 sequence is 12 residues long. This CDR3 reads CASSPPRRGYTF. In DNA form, the CDR3 reads TGTGCCAGCAGCCCGCCCAGGAGGGGCTACACCTTC.

This clonotype showed up just a few times. J is TRBJ2-3 and V is TRBV14; D not certain. This CDR3 spans 13 amino acids. V was clipped by 0 bases and J by 2 bases, with 3 bases between them. The germline V gene has CDR1 SGHDN and CDR2 FVKESK. As DNA, the CDR3 is TGTGCCAGCAGCCAAGAGGTCACAGATACGCAGTATTTT. This translates into CASSQEVTDTQYF.

This clonotype has just a few counts. The chain is built from TRBV7-3 and TRBJ2-3; 10 nucleotides match TRBD2. Unmatched junction bases numbered 11, after V lost 5 bases and J lost 3 bases. The germline V gene has CDR1 SGHTA and CDR2 FQGTGA. The CDR3 runs to 17 residues. CDR3 amino acids: CASSPTPLAGATDTQYF. In DNA form, the CDR3 reads TGTGCCAGCAGCCCTACCCCTCTAGCGGGAGCGACAGATACGCAGTATTTT.

The chain has TRBV11-1 and TRBJ2-3, with 12 bases matching TRBD2. Germline assignment: CDR1 SGHAT and CDR2 FQDESV (reference sequence). With 5 bases clipped from V and 0 bases from J, the junction kept 18 bases outside the gene matches. The CDR3 is made up of 21 amino acids. CDR3 loop: CASSRRLAGVVGGASTDTQYF. As DNA, the CDR3 is TGTGCCAGCAGCCGTCGACTAGCGGGAGTAGTGGGAGGAGCTAGCACAGATACGCAGTATTTT.

V usage is TRBV5-1 and J usage is TRBJ2-1; unclear D gene. V was clipped by 5 bases and J by 9 bases, with 12 bases between them. Per germline, CDR1 SGHRS and CDR2 YFSETQ. The CDR3 contains 12 residues. The CDR3 sequence is CASSVPVGEQFF. DNA of the CDR3: TGCGCCAGCAGTGTCCCCGTGGGTGAGCAGTTCTTC.

The chain joins TRBV7-8 to TRBJ2-1; a possible D gene is TRBD1 (6 bases). Per germline, CDR1 SGHVS and CDR2 FQNEAQ. This CDR3 region has 16 residues. V was shortened by 5 bases and J by 2 bases, with 16 bases between the two germline ends. CDR3 sequence (DNA): TGTGCCAGCAGCCTCACCGGGACATCCACCTACAATGAGCAGTTCTTC. As protein: CASSLTGTSTYNEQFF.

Only a few counts were recorded for this clonotype. V is TRBV5-1 and J is TRBJ2-5; TRBD2 matches at 10 bases. The V gene end was trimmed by 2 bases and the J gene end by 2 bases; junction bases not matched to a gene: 9. The CDR3 spans 17 residues. Germline assignment: CDR1 SGHRS and CDR2 YFSETQ. Written as DNA, the CDR3 is TGCGCCAGCAGCTTAACTCCAGCGGGAGGGCCTCAAGAGACCCAGTACTTC. Translated: CASSLTPAGGPQETQYF.

This clonotype was seen more than once but under ten times. The genes are TRBV20-1 and TRBJ2-5; 7 nucleotides line up with TRBD2. The V and J ends lost 0 bases and 3 bases, in that order; junction bases with no gene match: 7. This CDR3 has 15 residues. CDR1 and CDR2 (germline): DFQATT, SNEGSKA (reference sequence). CDR3 region: CSARDRGGVEETQYF. The CDR3 coding sequence is TGCAGTGCTAGAGATAGGGGAGGGGTTGAAGAGACCCAGTACTTC.

This chain joins TRBV7-9 and TRBJ2-1; TRBD2 matches at 8 bases. The germline V gene has CDR1 SEHNR and CDR2 FQNEAQ (reference sequence). V was clipped by 0 bases and J by 4 bases; unmatched bases: 2. This CDR3 is 15 amino acids long. DNA of the CDR3: TGTGCCAGCAGCTTAGCCGGGACTAGATACAATGAGCAGTTCTTC. Translating it yields CASSLAGTRYNEQFF.